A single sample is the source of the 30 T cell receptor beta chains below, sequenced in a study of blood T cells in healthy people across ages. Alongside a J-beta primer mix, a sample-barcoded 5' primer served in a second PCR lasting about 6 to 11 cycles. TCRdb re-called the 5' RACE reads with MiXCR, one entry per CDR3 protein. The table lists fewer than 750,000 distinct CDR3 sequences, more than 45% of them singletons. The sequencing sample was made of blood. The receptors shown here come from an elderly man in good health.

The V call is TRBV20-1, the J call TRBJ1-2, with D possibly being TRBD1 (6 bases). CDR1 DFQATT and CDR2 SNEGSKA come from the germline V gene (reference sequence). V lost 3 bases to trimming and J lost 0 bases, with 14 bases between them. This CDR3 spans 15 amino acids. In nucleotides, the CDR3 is TGCAGTGCTAGGGGCCTCACAGGGTCTAACTATGGCTACACCTTC. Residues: CSARGLTGSNYGYTF.

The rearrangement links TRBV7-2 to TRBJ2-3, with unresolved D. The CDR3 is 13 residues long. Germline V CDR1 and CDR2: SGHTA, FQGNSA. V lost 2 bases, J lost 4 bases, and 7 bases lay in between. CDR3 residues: CASSLMRPDTQYF. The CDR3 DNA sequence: TGTGCCAGCAGCTTAATGCGTCCAGATACGCAGTATTTT.

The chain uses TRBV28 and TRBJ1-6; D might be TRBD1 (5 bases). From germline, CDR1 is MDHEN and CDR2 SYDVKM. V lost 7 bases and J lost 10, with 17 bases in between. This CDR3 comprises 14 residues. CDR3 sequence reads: CASTQGGGLSPLHF. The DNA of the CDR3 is TGTGCCAGCACCCAGGGCGGGGGACTATCACCCCTCCACTTT.

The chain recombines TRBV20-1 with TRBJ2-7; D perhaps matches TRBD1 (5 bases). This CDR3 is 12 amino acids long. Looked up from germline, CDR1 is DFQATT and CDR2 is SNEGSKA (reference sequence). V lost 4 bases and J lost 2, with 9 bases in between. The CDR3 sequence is CSATGRAYEQYF. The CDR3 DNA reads TGCAGTGCTACAGGCAGGGCCTACGAGCAGTACTTC.

The CDR3 nucleotides read TGTGCCAGCAGCACCCAAAGTGCCAGCACAGATACGCAGTATTTT. It specifies CASSTQSASTDTQYF. The chain combines TRBV7-9 with TRBJ2-3; D is unresolved. CDR3 size: 15 residues. The germline V gene encodes CDR1 SEHNR and CDR2 FQNEAQ (reference sequence). V lost 5 bases, J lost 0 bases, and 12 bases lay in between.

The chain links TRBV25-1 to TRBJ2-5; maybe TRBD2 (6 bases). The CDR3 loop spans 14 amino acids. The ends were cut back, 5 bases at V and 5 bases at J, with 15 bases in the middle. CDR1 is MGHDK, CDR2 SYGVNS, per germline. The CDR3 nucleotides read TGTGCCAGCAGTTCCTCAGGAGGGGTTGAGACCCAGTACTTC. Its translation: CASSSSGGVETQYF.

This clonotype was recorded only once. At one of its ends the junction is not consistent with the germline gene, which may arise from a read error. The CDR3 here is CAGRPDGRSSTEQYF. In DNA, the CDR3 is TGTGCCGGCAGGCCCGACGGAAGGAGTAGTACAGAGCAGTACTTC. This chain links TRBV6-5 with TRBJ2-7; no clear D. The CDR3 is 15 amino acids. CDR1 is MNHEY, CDR2 SVGAGI, per germline.

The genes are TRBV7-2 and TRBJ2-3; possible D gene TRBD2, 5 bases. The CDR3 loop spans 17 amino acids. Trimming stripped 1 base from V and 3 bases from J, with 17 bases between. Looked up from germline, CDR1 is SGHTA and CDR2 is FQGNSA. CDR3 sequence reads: CASSLGLASVGTDTQYF. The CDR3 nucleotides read TGTGCCAGCAGCTTAGGGTTAGCGAGCGTGGGTACAGATACGCAGTATTTT.

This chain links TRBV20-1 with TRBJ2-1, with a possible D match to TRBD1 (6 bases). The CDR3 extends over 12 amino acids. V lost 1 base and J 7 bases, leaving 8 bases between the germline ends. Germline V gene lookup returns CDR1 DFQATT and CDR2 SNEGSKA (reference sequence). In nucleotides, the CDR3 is TGCAGTGCTAGAGGGACAGCGAATGAGCAGTTCTTC. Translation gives CSARGTANEQFF.

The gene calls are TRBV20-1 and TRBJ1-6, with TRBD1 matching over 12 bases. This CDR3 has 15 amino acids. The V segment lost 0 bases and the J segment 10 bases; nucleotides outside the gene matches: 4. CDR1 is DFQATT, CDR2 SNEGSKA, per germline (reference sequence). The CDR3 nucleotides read TGCAGTGCTAGAGATCGTGGGACAGGGGGCTCACCCCTCCACTTT. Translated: CSARDRGTGGSPLHF.

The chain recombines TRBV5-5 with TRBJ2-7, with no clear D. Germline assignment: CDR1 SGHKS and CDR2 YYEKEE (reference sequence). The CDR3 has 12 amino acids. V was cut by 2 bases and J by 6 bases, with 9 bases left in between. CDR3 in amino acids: CASSFSRREQYF. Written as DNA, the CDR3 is TGTGCCAGCAGCTTTAGCAGGCGCGAGCAGTACTTC.

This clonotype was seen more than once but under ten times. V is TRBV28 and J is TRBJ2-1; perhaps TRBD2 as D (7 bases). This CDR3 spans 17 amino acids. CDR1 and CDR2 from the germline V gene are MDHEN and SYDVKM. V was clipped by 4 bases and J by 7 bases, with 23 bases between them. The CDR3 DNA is TGTGCCAGCAGTTCAATCCGGGGGGCGGCTACGGCTAATGAGCAGTTCTTC. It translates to CASSSIRGAATANEQFF. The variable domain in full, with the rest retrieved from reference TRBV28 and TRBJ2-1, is DVKVTQSSRYLVKRTGEKVFLECVQDMDHENMFWYRQDPGLGLRLIYFSYDVKMKEKGDIPEGYSVSREKKERFSLILESASTNQTSMYLCASSSIRGAATANEQFFGPGTRLTVL.

The CDR3 DNA is TGTGCCAGCAGCCCGGGACTAGCGGGAGGGGGGAGAGACGCGTATTTT. It specifies CASSPGLAGGGRDAYF. The chain carries TRBV9 and TRBJ2-3; 16 bases align to TRBD2. V lost 4 bases and J lost 14; bases outside the gene matches: 13. CDR3 length: 16 residues. CDR1 and CDR2 (germline): SGDLS, YYNGEE.

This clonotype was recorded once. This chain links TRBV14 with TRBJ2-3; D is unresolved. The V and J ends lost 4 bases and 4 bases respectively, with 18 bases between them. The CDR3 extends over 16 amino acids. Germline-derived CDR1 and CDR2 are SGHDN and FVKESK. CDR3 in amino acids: CASSRIRQTRADTQYF. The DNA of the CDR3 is TGTGCCAGCAGCCGAATAAGACAAACCCGGGCAGATACGCAGTATTTT.

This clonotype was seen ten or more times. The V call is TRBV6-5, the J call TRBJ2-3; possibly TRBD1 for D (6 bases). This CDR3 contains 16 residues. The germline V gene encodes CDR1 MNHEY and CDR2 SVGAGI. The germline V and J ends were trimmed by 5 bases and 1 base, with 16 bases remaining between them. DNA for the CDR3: TGTGCCAGCAGTAGAGGGGACATTAAAGGCACAGATACGCAGTATTTT. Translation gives CASSRGDIKGTDTQYF.

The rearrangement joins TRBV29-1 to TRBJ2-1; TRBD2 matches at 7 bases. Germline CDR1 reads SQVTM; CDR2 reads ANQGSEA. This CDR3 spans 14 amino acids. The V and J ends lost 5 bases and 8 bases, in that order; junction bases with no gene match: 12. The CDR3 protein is CSVQVAGVSDEQFF. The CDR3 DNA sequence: TGCAGCGTTCAAGTGGCGGGGGTGTCCGATGAGCAGTTCTTC.

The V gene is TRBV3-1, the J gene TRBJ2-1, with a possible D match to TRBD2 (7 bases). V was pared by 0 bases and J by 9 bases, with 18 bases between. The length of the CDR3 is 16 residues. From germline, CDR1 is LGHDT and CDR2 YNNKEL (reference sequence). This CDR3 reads CASSQEWGGGSFEQFF. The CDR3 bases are TGTGCCAGCAGCCAAGAATGGGGGGGCGGGAGCTTTGAGCAGTTCTTC.

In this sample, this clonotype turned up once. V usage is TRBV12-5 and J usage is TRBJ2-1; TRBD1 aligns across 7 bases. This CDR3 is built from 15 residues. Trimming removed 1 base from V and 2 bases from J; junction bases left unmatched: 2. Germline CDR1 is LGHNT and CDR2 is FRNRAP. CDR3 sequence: CASGLGTGTYNEQFF. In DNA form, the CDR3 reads TGTGCTAGTGGTTTGGGGACAGGTACCTACAATGAGCAGTTCTTC.

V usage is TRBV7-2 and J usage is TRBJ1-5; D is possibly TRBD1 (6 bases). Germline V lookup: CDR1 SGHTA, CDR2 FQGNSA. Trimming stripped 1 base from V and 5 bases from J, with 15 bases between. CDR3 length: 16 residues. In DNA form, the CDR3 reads TGTGCCAGCAGCTTAGGGGCCGGGACACGACATCAGCCCCAGCATTTT. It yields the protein CASSLGAGTRHQPQHF.

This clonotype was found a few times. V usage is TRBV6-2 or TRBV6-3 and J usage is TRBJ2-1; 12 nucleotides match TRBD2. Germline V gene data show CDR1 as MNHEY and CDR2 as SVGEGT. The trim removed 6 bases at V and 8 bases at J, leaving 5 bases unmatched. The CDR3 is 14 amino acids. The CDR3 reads CASRLAGGYYEQFF. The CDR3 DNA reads TGTGCCAGCAGACTAGCGGGAGGATACTATGAGCAGTTCTTC.

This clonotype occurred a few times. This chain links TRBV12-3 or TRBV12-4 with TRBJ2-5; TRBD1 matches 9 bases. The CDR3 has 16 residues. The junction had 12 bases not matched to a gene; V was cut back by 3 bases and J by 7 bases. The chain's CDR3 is CASSLGTGRREGTQYF. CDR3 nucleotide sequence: TGTGCCAGCAGTTTGGGGACAGGGCGCCGGGAAGGGACCCAGTACTTC.

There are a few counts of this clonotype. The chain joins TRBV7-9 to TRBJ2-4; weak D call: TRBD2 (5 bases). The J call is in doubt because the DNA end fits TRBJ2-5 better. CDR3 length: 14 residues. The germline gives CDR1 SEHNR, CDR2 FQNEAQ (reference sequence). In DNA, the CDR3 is TGTGCCAGCAGCGACGGAGCCCAAGAGGGGACCCAGTACTTC. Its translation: CASSDGAQEGTQYF.

CDR3 DNA sequence: TGCGCCAGCAGCCCCTTACTCGGGAGTATCTACGAGCAGTACTTC. Translating it yields CASSPLLGSIYEQYF. The chain employs TRBV5-1 and TRBJ2-7; possible D gene TRBD2, 6 bases. V lost 4 bases and J lost 3, with 17 bases in between. This CDR3 is built from 15 residues. Germline V gene lookup returns CDR1 SGHRS and CDR2 YFSETQ.

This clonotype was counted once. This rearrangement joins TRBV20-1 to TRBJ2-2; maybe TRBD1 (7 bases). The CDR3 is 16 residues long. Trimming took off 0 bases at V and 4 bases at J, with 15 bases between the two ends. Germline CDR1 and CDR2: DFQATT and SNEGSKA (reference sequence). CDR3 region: CSARDERRGVTGELFF. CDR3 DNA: TGCAGTGCTAGAGATGAGCGCAGGGGGGTCACCGGGGAGCTGTTTTTT.

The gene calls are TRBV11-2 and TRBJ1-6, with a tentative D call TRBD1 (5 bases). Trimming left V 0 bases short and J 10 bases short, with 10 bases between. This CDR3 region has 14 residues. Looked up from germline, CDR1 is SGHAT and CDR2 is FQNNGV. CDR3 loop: CASSLEGERSPLHF. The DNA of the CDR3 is TGTGCCAGCAGCTTAGAGGGGGAGCGGTCACCCCTCCACTTT.

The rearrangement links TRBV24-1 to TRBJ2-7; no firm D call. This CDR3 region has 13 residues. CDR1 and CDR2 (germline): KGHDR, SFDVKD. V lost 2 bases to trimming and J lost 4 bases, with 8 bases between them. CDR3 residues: CATSDSTTYEQYF. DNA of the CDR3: TGTGCCACCAGTGATTCAACGACGTACGAGCAGTACTTC.

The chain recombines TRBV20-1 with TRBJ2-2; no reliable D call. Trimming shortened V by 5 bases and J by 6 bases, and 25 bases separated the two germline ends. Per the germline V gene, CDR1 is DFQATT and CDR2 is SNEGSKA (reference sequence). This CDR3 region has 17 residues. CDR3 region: CSAYTMGTSSHAGELFF. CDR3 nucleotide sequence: TGCAGTGCTTATACAATGGGAACCTCTTCCCATGCCGGGGAGCTGTTTTTT.

This CDR3 reads CSATTSYEQYF. The CDR3 DNA reads TGCAGTGCAACAACCTCCTACGAGCAGTACTTC. This sequence joins TRBV20-1 and TRBJ2-7; D is uncertain. This CDR3 spans 11 amino acids. Trimming cost V 6 bases and J 0 bases, with 6 bases left between them. The germline CDR1 and CDR2 sequences are DFQATT and SNEGSKA (reference sequence).

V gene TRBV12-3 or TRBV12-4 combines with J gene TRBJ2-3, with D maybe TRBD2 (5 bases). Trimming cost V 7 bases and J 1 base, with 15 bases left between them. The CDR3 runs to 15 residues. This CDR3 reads CASTPRVRGTDTQYF. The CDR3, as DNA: TGTGCCAGCACCCCCCGTGTGAGGGGCACAGATACGCAGTATTTT.

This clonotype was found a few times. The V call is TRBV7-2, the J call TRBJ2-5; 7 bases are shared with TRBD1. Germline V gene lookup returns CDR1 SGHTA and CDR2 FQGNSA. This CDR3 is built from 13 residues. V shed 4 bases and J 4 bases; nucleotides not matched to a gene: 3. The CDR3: CASSWAGGETQYF. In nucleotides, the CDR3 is TGTGCCAGCAGCTGGGCAGGGGGAGAGACCCAGTACTTC.